The present entry profiles one TCR beta chain with its context. Looked up from germline, CDR1 is SGHTA and CDR2 is FQGNSA. V was clipped by 1 base and J by 11 bases, with 8 bases between them. The CDR3 has 12 amino acids. This entry belongs to a study of blood T cell repertoires in COVID-19. Study-level information: Whether acute or convalescent, the COVID-19 samples came from the United States, Italy and Spain. The cDNA or gDNA used as material had been derived from T cells, B-cell-depleted T cells, or PBMCs.

Original processing methods: Reference gene primer amplification yielded estimated nucleated cell counts. Libraries were prepared by immunoSEQ multiplex PCR; TCRdb keeps only in-frame clonotypes and omits some of them. The DNA gave D and trimming, while V, J and clone size come from that table. The sample records a few hundred thousand clones, around 87% being singletons. The rearrangement joins TRBV7-2 to TRBJ1-4; D might be TRBD1 (5 bases). The receptor comes from a man in his 60s with acute or convalescent COVID-19. The sequenced sample consisted of peripheral blood. CDR3 residues: CASSLGRGKLFF. CDR3 sequence (DNA): TGTGCCAGCAGCTTAGGGCGGGGGAAACTGTTTTTT.